This T cell receptor (beta chain) was profiled in a study of breast tumors, draining lymph nodes, adjacent tissues. Notes on the study in general: Tumors had less TCR diversity than lymph nodes, more than nontumor tissue. Compared with basal-like, luminal-like tumors shared significantly more repertoire with nontumor tissue. Findings are consistent with lymph node origin and intratumoral expansion of most tumor T cells. Tumor T cell lymph node origin was a supported hypothesis, not proven.

In the case of this clonotype: Its antigen is unknown.

Trimming removed 6 bases at V and 3 bases at J, with 11 bases between. Germline loops: CDR1 SEHNR, CDR2 FQNEAQ (reference sequence). This CDR3 has 14 residues. TCRdb re-analysed the multiplex PCR reads in MiXCR, keeping a single row per CDR3 protein. The repertoire consists of 150,000 to 200,000 distinct CDR3 sequences, with roughly a third occurring once and the leading ten covering around 4%. The lymph nodes were axillary draining lymph nodes from breast cancer patients. The sequence was collected from a female donor with breast cancer. Some clones in this sample may be carry-over from other donors' samples. The sample was axillary lymph node tissue. The chain has TRBV7-9 and TRBJ1-4; D ambiguous. In nucleotides, the CDR3 is TGTGCCAGCAGTTTTGGCAGTCCTAATGAAAAACTGTTTTTT. This translates into CASSFGSPNEKLFF.